Listed here are 20 T cell receptor beta chains from one sample, sequenced in a study of cytomegalovirus exposure and HLA in healthy donors. PCR amplification relied on 60 Vbeta primers (plus 13 Jbeta primers). This table comes from immunoSEQ multiplex PCR, and its TCRdb copy is limited to in-frame clones, with some not included. Reported are around 130,000 clones; the ten largest clones contain roughly 1.6%. The sample was PBMCs. These receptors were taken from a woman between 35 and 50 years old in good health and CMV-seronegative.

V and J are TRBV10-2 and TRBJ2-5; the D gene is possibly TRBD2 (5 bases). The CDR3 is 12 residues long. Trimming stripped 6 bases from V and 5 bases from J, with 10 bases between. CDR1 is WSHSY and CDR2 is SAAADI in the germline V gene. CDR3 sequence (DNA): TGCGCCAGCAGCCCCACGGGGGAGACCCAGTACTTC. This codes for CASSPTGETQYF.

J is TRBJ2-3 and V is TRBV15; 10 bases are a match to TRBD2. This CDR3 is 16 amino acids long. V lost 2 bases, J lost 4 bases, and 6 bases stayed unmatched. CDR1 is LNHNV and CDR2 is YYDKDF in the germline V gene (reference sequence). The CDR3 loop is CATSRRLAGQADTQYF. In DNA, the CDR3 is TGTGCCACCAGCAGACGACTAGCGGGTCAAGCAGATACGCAGTATTTT.

The rearrangement links TRBV18 to TRBJ2-3; TRBD1 matches 8 bases. V was clipped by 3 bases and J by 4 bases; unmatched bases: 3. CDR1 and CDR2 from the germline V gene are KGHSH and LQKENI. The CDR3 sequence is 14 residues long. The chain's CDR3 is CASSPQGAADTQYF. The CDR3 bases are TGTGCCAGCTCACCGCAGGGGGCGGCAGATACGCAGTATTTT.

The rearrangement joins TRBV5-1 to TRBJ1-1; the match to TRBD1 covers 8 bases. Trimming removed 3 bases from V and 0 bases from J; junction bases left unmatched: 4. Germline loops: CDR1 SGHRS, CDR2 YFSETQ. This CDR3 has 15 residues. CDR3 in amino acids: CASSYGQGLNTEAFF. In DNA form, the CDR3 reads TGCGCCAGCAGCTACGGACAGGGATTGAACACTGAAGCTTTCTTT.

The genes are TRBV4-2 and TRBJ1-5; D is perhaps TRBD1 (6 bases). The V gene's germline CDR1 is LGHNA and CDR2 YNFKEQ. V was cut by 0 bases and J by 2 bases, with 17 bases left in between. The CDR3 is 18 residues long. The CDR3 reads CASSQDSRGSLRNQPQHF. The CDR3 nucleotides are TGTGCCAGCAGCCAAGATTCGAGGGGGTCGCTTCGCAATCAGCCCCAGCATTTT.

J is TRBJ1-3 and V is TRBV4-1; D may be TRBD1 (6 bases). Trimming cost V 0 bases and J 4 bases, with 13 bases left between them. Germline V gene sequence: CDR1 MGHRA, CDR2 YSYEKL. The CDR3 sequence is 16 residues long. The CDR3 sequence: CASSQDPGGPGNTIYF. Written as DNA, the CDR3 is TGCGCCAGCAGCCAAGATCCGGGGGGCCCGGGAAACACCATATATTTT.

Comments on this clone: One junction end does not reproduce the germline sequence, and a read error may be involved. The chain combines TRBV29-1 with TRBJ1-5; TRBD1 is a possible D gene (5 bases). The length of the CDR3 is 15 residues. CDR1 is SQVTM, CDR2 ANQGSEA, per germline. This CDR3 is CSVEGAGGSNQPQHF. The CDR3 nucleotides are TGCAGCGTCGAAGGGGCAGGAGGCAGCAATCAGCCCCAGCATTTT.

The CDR3 is CASSSLQGPNYGYTF. In DNA, the CDR3 is TGCGCCAGCAGCTCCCTACAGGGGCCCAACTATGGCTACACCTTC. The chain uses TRBV5-1 and TRBJ1-2; 7 bases fit TRBD1. This CDR3 has 15 residues. The V segment lost 3 bases and the J segment 2 bases; nucleotides outside the gene matches: 7. The germline CDR1 and CDR2 sequences are SGHRS and YFSETQ.

The chain is built from TRBV15 and TRBJ1-2; 7 bases fit TRBD1. V was clipped by 0 bases and J by 7 bases; unmatched bases: 5. Germline V gene sequence: CDR1 LNHNV, CDR2 YYDKDF (reference sequence). The CDR3 totals 14 residues. As DNA, the CDR3 is TGTGCCACCAGCAGAGATTTACAGGGGCTTGGCTACACCTTC. Amino acid sequence: CATSRDLQGLGYTF.

The CDR3 loop is CSVEGPRSYNEQFF. The CDR3 DNA reads as TGCAGCGTTGAGGGGCCACGCTCCTACAATGAGCAGTTCTTC. The chain couples TRBV29-1 to TRBJ2-1, with a possible D match to TRBD1 (5 bases). Per the germline V gene, CDR1 is SQVTM and CDR2 is ANQGSEA. The CDR3 sequence is 14 residues long. V shed 3 bases and J shed 0 bases, with 9 bases lying between them.

The chain uses TRBV12-1 and TRBJ2-7; TRBD1 is the table's D call and was not checked against the DNA. TRBV12-1 is shown as a pseudogene. This CDR3 is built from 14 residues. CDR3 protein: CASIERDKSYEQYV. As DNA, the CDR3 is TGTGCCAGCATCGAAAGGGACAAATCCTACGAGCAGTACGTC.

V and J are TRBV18 and TRBJ2-7, with D possibly being TRBD2 (5 bases). Deletions cut 5 bases from V and 7 bases from J, with 9 bases between. The V gene's germline CDR1 is KGHSH and CDR2 LQKENI. The CDR3 loop spans 11 amino acids. The CDR3 sequence is CASSSLAEQYF. The CDR3 DNA is TGTGCCAGCTCATCCTTAGCGGAGCAGTACTTC. Full variable domain (rest looked up from reference TRBV18 and TRBJ2-7): NAGVMQNPRHLVRRRGQEARLRCSPMKGHSHVYWYRQLPEEGLKFMVYLQKENIIDESGMPKERFSAEFPKEGPSILRIQQVVRGDSAAYFCASSSLAEQYFGPGTRLTVT.

This chain uses TRBV6-5 with TRBJ1-5; D is possibly TRBD1 (6 bases). Germline V gene data show CDR1 as MNHEY and CDR2 as SVGAGI. The CDR3 sequence is 14 residues long. The V end was cut by 6 bases, the J end by 7 bases, with 16 bases between. CDR3 coding DNA: TGTGCCAGCAGGACAGGACAAAGCAGACAGCCCCAGCATTTT. It specifies CASRTGQSRQPQHF.

The chain has TRBV5-1 and TRBJ1-2; the match to TRBD1 covers 8 bases. The ends lost 0 bases at V and 2 bases at J; junction bases unmatched: 3. This CDR3 is built from 15 residues. Germline V gives CDR1 SGHRS, CDR2 YFSETQ. The CDR3 region has the DNA TGCGCCAGCAGCTTGGGGGACAGGAGGAACTATGGCTACACCTTC. This sequence encodes CASSLGDRRNYGYTF.

The chain couples TRBV6-5 to TRBJ2-7; 7 bases are a match to TRBD1. The V segment lost 6 bases and the J segment 5 bases; nucleotides outside the gene matches: 7. The CDR3 consists of 13 residues. CDR1 and CDR2 (germline): MNHEY, SVGAGI. The CDR3 DNA is TGTGCCAGCAGGAAGACAGGGTTTCACGAGCAGTACTTC. Translation gives CASRKTGFHEQYF.

This chain links TRBV5-1 with TRBJ2-1; TRBD2 matches at 8 bases. V gave up 0 bases and J gave up 12 bases; unmatched junction bases: 2. CDR1 and CDR2 (germline): SGHRS, YFSETQ. CDR3 length: 12 residues. The CDR3 nucleotides are TGCGCCAGCAGCTTGGAGGCGGGGGGGCAGTTCTTC. Its translation: CASSLEAGGQFF.

The V gene is TRBV11-2, the J gene TRBJ1-2; the match to TRBD1 covers 8 bases. J was trimmed by 8 bases and V by 3 bases; bases with no gene match: 20. The germline V gene encodes CDR1 SGHAT and CDR2 FQNNGV. This CDR3 region has 18 residues. Here the CDR3 reads CASSFRQGNLSLLWGYTF. CDR3 sequence (DNA): TGTGCCAGCAGCTTCCGACAGGGGAACCTATCACTCCTATGGGGCTACACCTTC.

The CDR3 protein is CASSPRNYGYTF. For the CDR3, the DNA is TGTGCCAGCAGCCCACGGAACTATGGCTACACCTTC. This chain uses TRBV6-5 with TRBJ1-2; D is uncertain. This CDR3 comprises 12 residues. In germline, CDR1 is MNHEY, CDR2 SVGAGI. V dropped 6 bases and J dropped 2 bases, with 7 bases sitting between them.

CDR3 nucleotides: TGTGCCAGCAGCGTAGATCAGGGTAGATCCTACGAGCAGTACTTC. It is translated as CASSVDQGRSYEQYF. The chain employs TRBV9 and TRBJ2-7, with D possibly matching TRBD1 (5 bases). The V end lost 0 bases, the J end lost 1 base, and 11 bases lay between the germline ends. The CDR3 totals 15 residues. Germline assignment: CDR1 SGDLS and CDR2 YYNGEE.

V usage is TRBV5-1 and J usage is TRBJ2-3; tentative D call: TRBD2 (6 bases). CDR3 size: 13 residues. V lost 6 bases, J lost 5 bases, and 13 bases lay in between. Germline V CDR1 and CDR2: SGHRS, YFSETQ. The CDR3 here is CASNEGGVDTQYF. CDR3 DNA sequence: TGCGCCAGCAATGAGGGCGGGGTAGATACGCAGTATTTT. Filled out from reference TRBV5-1 and TRBJ2-3, the complete variable domain reads KAGVTQTPRYLIKTRGQQVTLSCSPISGHRSVSWYQQTPGQGLQFLFEYFSETQRNKGNFPGRFSGRQFSNSRSEMNVSTLELGDSALYLCASNEGGVDTQYFGPGTRLTVL.